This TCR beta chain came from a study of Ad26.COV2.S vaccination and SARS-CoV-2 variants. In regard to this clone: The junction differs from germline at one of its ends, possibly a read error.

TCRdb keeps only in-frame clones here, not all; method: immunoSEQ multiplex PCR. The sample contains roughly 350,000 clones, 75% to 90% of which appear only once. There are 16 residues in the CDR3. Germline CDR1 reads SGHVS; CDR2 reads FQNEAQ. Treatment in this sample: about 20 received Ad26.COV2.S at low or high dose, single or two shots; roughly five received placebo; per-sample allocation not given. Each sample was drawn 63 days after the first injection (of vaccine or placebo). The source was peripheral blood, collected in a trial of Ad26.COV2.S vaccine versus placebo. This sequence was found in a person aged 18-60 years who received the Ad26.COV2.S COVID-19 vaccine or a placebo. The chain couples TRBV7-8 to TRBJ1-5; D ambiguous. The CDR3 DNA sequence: TGTGCCAGCAGCTTAACGTCAGCTTATAGCAATCAGTCCCAGCATTTT. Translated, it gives CASSLTSAYSNQSQHF.